The present entry profiles one T cell receptor (beta chain) with its context. Germline values: CDR1 MNHEY, CDR2 SVGAGI. This CDR3 is 14 amino acids long. Trimming removed 2 bases from V and 10 bases from J, with 12 bases in between. The sample originates from a study of blood T cell repertoires in COVID-19. Study background: The United States, Italy and Spain provided the acute and convalescent COVID-19 samples. T cells, B-cell-depleted T cells, or PBMCs supplied cDNA or gDNA.

In the original analysis: Reference gene primer amplification yielded estimated nucleated cell counts. TCRdb's table, derived via immunoSEQ multiplex PCR, lists solely in-frame clones and lacks some. V, J and clone size are taken as reported in that table, and D and trimming were inferred from the DNA itself. The table shows roughly 180,000 clones, with roughly four fifths occurring only once. Sequencing used peripheral blood. The V and J genes are TRBV6-5 and TRBJ1-6, with a tentative D call TRBD1 (5 bases). The sequence was collected from a woman aged 30 to 39 with acute or convalescent COVID-19. The CDR3 reads CASSYGRAFSPLHF. CDR3 coding DNA: TGTGCCAGCAGTTACGGCAGGGCGTTCTCACCCCTCCACTTT.